This T cell receptor (beta chain) was identified during a study of T-cell memory formation after mild COVID-19. Study overall: Largely, TCR clusters stayed within a single donor.

TCRdb redid the calling of the 5' RACE reads with MiXCR, one entry per CDR3 protein. The top ten clones hold 21% of a sample with around 320,000 distinct CDR3 sequences, about 13% of them seen once. The CDR3 runs to 14 residues. From germline, CDR1 is SGDLS and CDR2 YYNGEE. V was shortened by 8 bases and J by 0 bases, with 12 bases between the two germline ends. In its sample, this clonotype was seen a few times. This sequence originates from a man aged 18 to 35 who had mild COVID-19 (a few samples of this study predate the infection). Cell type and time point are not known. Sequencing was carried out using PBMCs or a T cell subset sorted from them (not recorded which). The chain couples TRBV9 to TRBJ2-4; D gene ambiguous. The CDR3 region is CASGPFLAKNIQYF. The CDR3 DNA follows: TGTGCCAGTGGGCCTTTCCTAGCCAAAAACATTCAGTACTTC.